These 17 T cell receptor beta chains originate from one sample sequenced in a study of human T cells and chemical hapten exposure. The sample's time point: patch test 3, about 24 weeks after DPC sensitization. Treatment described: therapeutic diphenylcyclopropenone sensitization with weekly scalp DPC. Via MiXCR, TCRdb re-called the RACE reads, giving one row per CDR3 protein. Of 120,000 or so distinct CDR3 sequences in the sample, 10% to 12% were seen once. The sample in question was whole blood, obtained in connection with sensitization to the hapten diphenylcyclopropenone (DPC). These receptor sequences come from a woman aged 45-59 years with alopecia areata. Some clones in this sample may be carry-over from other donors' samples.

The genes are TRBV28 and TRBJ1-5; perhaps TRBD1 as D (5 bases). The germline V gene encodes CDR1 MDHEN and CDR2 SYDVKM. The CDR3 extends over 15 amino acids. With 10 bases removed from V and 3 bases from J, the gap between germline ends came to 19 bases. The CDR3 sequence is CATSVGTPTNQPQHF. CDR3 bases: TGTGCCACCTCCGTCGGGACTCCGACCAATCAGCCCCAGCATTTT. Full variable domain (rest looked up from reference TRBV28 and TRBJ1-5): DVKVTQSSRYLVKRTGEKVFLECVQDMDHENMFWYRQDPGLGLRLIYFSYDVKMKEKGDIPEGYSVSREKKERFSLILESASTNQTSMYLCATSVGTPTNQPQHFGDGTRLSIL.

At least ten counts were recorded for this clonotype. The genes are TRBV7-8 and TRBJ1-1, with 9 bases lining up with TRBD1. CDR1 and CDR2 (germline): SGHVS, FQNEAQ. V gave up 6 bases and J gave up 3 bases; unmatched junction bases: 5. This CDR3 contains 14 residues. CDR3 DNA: TGTGCCAGCAGTCCGGGACAGGGATACACTGAAGCTTTCTTT. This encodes CASSPGQGYTEAFF.

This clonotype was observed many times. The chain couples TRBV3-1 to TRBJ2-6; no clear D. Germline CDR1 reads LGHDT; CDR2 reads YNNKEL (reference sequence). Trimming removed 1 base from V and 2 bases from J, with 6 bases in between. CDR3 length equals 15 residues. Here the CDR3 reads CASSQGIPGANVLTF. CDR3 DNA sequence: TGTGCCAGCAGCCAAGGTATCCCTGGGGCCAACGTCCTGACTTTC.

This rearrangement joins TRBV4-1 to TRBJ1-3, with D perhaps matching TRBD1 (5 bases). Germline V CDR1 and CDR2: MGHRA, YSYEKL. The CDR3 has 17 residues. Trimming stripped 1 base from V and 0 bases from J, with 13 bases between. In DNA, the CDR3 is TGCGCCAGCAGCCAAGTATTGGGACTCCTCTCTGGAAACACCATATATTTT. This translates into CASSQVLGLLSGNTIYF.

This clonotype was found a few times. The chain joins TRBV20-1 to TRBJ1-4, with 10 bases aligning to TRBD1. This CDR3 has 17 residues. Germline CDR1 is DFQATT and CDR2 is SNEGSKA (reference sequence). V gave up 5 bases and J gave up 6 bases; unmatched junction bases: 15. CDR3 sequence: CSAQPPGQGLWDEKLFF. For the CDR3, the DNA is TGCAGTGCTCAGCCCCCGGGACAGGGGCTTTGGGATGAAAAACTGTTTTTT.

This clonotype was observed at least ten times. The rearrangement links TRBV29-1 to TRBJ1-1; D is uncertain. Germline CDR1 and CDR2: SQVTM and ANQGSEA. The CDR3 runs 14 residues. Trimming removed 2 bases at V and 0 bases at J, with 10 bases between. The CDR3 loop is CSVEWSSLNTEAFF. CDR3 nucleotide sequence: TGCAGCGTTGAATGGAGCAGCTTGAACACTGAAGCTTTCTTT. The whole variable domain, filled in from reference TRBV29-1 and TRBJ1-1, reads SAVISQKPSRDICQRGTSLTIQCQVDSQVTMMFWYRQQPGQSLTLIATANQGSEATYESGFVIDKFPISRPNLTFSTLTVSNMSPEDSSIYLCSVEWSSLNTEAFFGQGTRLTVV.

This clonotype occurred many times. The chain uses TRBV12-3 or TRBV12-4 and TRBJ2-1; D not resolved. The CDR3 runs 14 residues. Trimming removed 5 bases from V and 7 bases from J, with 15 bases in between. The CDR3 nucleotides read TGTGCCAGCAGTCCCACTTTAGAATGGAATGAGCAGTTCTTC. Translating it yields CASSPTLEWNEQFF.

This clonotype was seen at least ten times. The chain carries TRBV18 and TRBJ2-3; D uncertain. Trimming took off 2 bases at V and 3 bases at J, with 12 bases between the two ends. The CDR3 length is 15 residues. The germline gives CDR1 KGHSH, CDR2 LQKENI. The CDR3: CASSPVAGLTDTQYF. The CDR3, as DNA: TGTGCCAGCTCACCAGTAGCAGGCTTAACAGATACGCAGTATTTT. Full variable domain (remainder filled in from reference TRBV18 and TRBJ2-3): NAGVMQNPRHLVRRRGQEARLRCSPMKGHSHVYWYRQLPEEGLKFMVYLQKENIIDESGMPKERFSAEFPKEGPSILRIQQVVRGDSAAYFCASSPVAGLTDTQYFGPGTRLTVL.

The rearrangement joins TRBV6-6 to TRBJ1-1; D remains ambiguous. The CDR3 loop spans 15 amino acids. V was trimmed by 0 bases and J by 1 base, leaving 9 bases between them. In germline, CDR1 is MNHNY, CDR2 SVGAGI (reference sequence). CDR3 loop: CASSYSRTQNTEAFF. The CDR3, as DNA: TGTGCCAGCAGTTACTCCCGGACGCAGAACACTGAAGCTTTCTTT.

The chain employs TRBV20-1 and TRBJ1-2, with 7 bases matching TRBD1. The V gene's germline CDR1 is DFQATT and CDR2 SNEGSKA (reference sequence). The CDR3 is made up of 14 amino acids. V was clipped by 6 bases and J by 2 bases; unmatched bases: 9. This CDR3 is CSARQGVINYGYTF. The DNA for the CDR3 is TGCAGTGCCAGACAGGGAGTCATCAACTATGGCTACACCTTC.

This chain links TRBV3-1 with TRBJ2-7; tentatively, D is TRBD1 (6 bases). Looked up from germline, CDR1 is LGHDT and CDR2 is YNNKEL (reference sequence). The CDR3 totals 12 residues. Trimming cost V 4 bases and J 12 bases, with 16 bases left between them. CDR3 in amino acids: CASSPRQVGLYF. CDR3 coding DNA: TGTGCCAGCAGCCCCCGACAGGTTGGGCTGTACTTC.

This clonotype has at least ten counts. CDR3 coding DNA: TGTGCCAGCACCCCACAGGGGGCAGGATACGAGCAGTACTTC. Its translation is CASTPQGAGYEQYF. The V and J genes are TRBV6-2 or TRBV6-3 and TRBJ2-7, with 9 positions matching TRBD1. Germline V CDR1 and CDR2: MNHEY, SVGEGT. V was clipped by 7 bases and J by 4 bases; unmatched bases: 8. The length of the CDR3 is 14 residues.

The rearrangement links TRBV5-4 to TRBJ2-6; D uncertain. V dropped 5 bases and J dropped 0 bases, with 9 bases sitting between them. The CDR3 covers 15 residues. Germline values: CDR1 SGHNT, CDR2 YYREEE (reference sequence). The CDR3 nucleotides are TGTGCCAGCAGTCGGCAGGACTCTGGGGCCAACGTCCTGACTTTC. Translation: CASSRQDSGANVLTF.

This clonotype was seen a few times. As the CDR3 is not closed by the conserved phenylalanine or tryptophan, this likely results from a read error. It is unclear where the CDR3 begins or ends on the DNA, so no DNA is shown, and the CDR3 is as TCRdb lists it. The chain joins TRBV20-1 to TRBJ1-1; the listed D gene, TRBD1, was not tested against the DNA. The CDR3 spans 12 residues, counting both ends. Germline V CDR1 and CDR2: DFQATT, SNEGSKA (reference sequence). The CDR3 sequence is CSATGTGAGGLV.

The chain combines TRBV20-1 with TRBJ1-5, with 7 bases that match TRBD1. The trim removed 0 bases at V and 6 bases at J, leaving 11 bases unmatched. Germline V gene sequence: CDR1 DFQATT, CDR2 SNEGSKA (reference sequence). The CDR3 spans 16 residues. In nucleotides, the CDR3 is TGCAGTGCTAGAGATGGAGCAGGGGGAGGAGGTCAGCCCCAGCATTTT. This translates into CSARDGAGGGGQPQHF.

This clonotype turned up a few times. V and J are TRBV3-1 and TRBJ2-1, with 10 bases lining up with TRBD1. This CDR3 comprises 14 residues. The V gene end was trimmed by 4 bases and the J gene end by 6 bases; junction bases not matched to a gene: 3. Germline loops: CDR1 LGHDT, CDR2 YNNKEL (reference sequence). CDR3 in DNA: TGTGCCAGCAGCCTCAGGACAGGGGGCAATGAGCAGTTCTTC. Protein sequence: CASSLRTGGNEQFF.

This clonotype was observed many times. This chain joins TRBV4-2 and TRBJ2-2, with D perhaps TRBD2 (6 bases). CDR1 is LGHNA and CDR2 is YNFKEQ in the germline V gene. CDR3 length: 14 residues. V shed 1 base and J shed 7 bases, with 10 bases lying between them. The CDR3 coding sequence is TGTGCCAGCAGCCAAGTGCGGGGAAGCGGGGAGCTGTTTTTT. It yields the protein CASSQVRGSGELFF.